This TCR beta chain was documented in a study of immune evolution from preneoplasia to lung adenocarcinoma. Whole-study findings and limits: Top clone frequencies peaked in normal lung, apparently declining through invasive adenocarcinoma.

Trimming removed 0 bases at V and 1 base at J, with 12 bases between. This CDR3 has 17 residues. Germline CDR1 SGHTA, CDR2 FQGNSA. Comment on this clone: Its target is unknown.

Some clones are missing from TCRdb's copy, which holds only in-frame ones; the method was immunoSEQ multiplex PCR. The sample lists around 10,000 clones; around 75% were seen once. The V gene is TRBV7-2, the J gene TRBJ2-2, with D tentatively TRBD2 (7 bases). The sample was FFPE normal lung tissue adjacent to the tumor. This sequence originates from a person in their sixties or seventies with lung adenocarcinoma. Some clones in this sample may be carry-over from other donors' samples. The CDR3 is CASSLAGGGRNTGELFF. CDR3 in DNA: TGTGCCAGCAGCTTAGCGGGAGGGGGAAGGAACACCGGGGAGCTGTTTTTT.